A single TCR beta chain is shown here with its context. Its recognized antigen is unknown. Base qualities are not provided; no much larger clone lies one nucleotide away. The data derive from a study of shared clonotypes between healthy human individuals (dated by TCRdb to 2019 to 2021). Turning to the overall study: The cohort comprised two women and a few men aged 18 to 49 years. To increase sequencing depth and limit assay-specific biases, different laboratories used diverse techniques to prepare libraries and sequence TCR repertoires. For each donor, CD4 naive and CD4 memory were each run on three plates, CD8 naive on two plates, and CD8 memory on one plate. Each donor's leukapheresis produced roughly between roughly 0.85 and 10 billion PBMCs. To estimate repertoire size and how much clonotypes are shared between individuals, the study performed deep sequencing of blood TCR repertoires from roughly five healthy adults. Results and caveats for the whole study, not just this receptor: Only blood was sampled, and tissue TCR repertoires likely differ from those in blood. Naive subsets generally had larger estimated clonotype richness than memory subsets. Even with the large sequencing depth, rarefaction of the sorted-subset datasets indicated that sequencing was incomplete. Compared with non-shared clonotypes, the clonotypes found in all four sorted-subset donors had higher generation probabilities. The small number of donors limited the genetic and exposure-history diversity represented. Sharing across several donors was observed for roughly 5.4% of naive CD4, less than 4% of naive CD8, 2% to 2.5% of memory CD4, and roughly 0.43% of memory CD8 clonotypes. Pairwise subsampling led to the expectation that sequencing depth would affect the degree of clonotype sharing among donors.

The donors were healthy, HIV-negative adults who had no recently reported acute infections or vaccinations. Every donor was a Caucasian adult residing in Nashville, Tennessee, USA. CD4+ T cells were enriched by magnetic negative selection; naive cells were then positively selected on CD45RA, and the negative fraction formed the memory subset. Blood was obtained by leukapheresis, after which PBMCs were separated by Ficoll-Histopaque density gradient centrifugation and cryopreserved in liquid nitrogen vapor phase. Analytical flow cytometry was used to check the purity and quantity of each magnetically sorted T cell population. Genomic DNA was isolated from every sorted fraction and measured by UV absorbance on a Nanodrop 2000c. TCR CDR3 regions were amplified from genomic DNA by multiplex PCR using the deep immunoSEQ assay. Extracted genomic DNA from each cell subset was spread evenly across all wells of several immunoSEQ 96-well plates, with each plate serving as a replicate. For sorted subsets, roughly 200 ng of genomic DNA, equivalent to 25,000 to 35,000 T cell genomes, went into each replicate PCR. Purified libraries were quantified with a Qubit 3.0 fluorometer, sized on a Bioanalyzer 2100, and re-quantified with the KAPA Library Quantification kit. Every immunoSEQ 96-well plate was sequenced on a separate single-read 150-cycle Illumina NextSeq 550 flow cell. The paper's processing steps were these. Because the immunoSEQ output included only junctional sequences and no quality scores, the filtering could not be the same as the filtering used for full-length reads. To assign V/J genes and CDR3, sequences were annotated using PyIR, a Python wrapper for IgBLAST v1.9, with IMGT germline references. Reads with weak V/J assignments (E-value above 1e-6), missing CDR3, stop codons, out-of-frame junctions, or ambiguous translated residues were removed. A V3J clonotype was defined by an identical inferred V gene, J gene, and CDR3 amino acid sequence. The percentage overlap between two repertoires was calculated by dividing the number of shared unique clonotypes by the size of the smaller repertoire. Richness of each repertoire was evaluated using RTK rarefaction, the Chao1 estimator, and Recon v2.1 estimates of unobserved clonotypes. Generation probabilities were computed with OLGA for all TCRbeta clonotypes obtained by the gDNA method from a handful of donors. The table was pulled from immuneACCESS by TCRdb, which kept in-frame rearrangements only. Such tables lose some clones; where checked, under half of the loss comes from unresolved V genes, and the rest has no known cause. The V and J calls and clone size are taken from that table; D and trimming were inferred from the DNA. The sample includes about 2.3 million clones, with over 85% observed a single time. The top ten constitute 0.39% of the sample.

From its cysteine to its phenylalanine, the CDR3 spans 17 amino acids. Only the CDR3 DNA stays, 51 bases, in frame from base 1. The germline V end is reduced by 1 base and the J end by 0 bases; junction bases left unmatched: 6. The germline V gene specifies LGHNA as CDR1 and YNFKEQ as CDR2. The sequencing input was naive CD4+ T cells from PBMCs. The sample's cell subset or site label is to be understood as: CD45RA+ positively selected. This TCR came from a man between 18 and 29 years old in good health. Some clones in this sample may be carry-over from other donors' samples. Rearrangement joined TRBV4-2 to TRBJ2-1; 7 bases in the middle match TRBD2. The CDR3 region has the sequence CASSQASGMGSYNEQFF. The sequenced DNA is TGTGCCAGCAGCCAAGCTAGCGGAATGGGCTCCTACAATGAGCAGTTCTTC.